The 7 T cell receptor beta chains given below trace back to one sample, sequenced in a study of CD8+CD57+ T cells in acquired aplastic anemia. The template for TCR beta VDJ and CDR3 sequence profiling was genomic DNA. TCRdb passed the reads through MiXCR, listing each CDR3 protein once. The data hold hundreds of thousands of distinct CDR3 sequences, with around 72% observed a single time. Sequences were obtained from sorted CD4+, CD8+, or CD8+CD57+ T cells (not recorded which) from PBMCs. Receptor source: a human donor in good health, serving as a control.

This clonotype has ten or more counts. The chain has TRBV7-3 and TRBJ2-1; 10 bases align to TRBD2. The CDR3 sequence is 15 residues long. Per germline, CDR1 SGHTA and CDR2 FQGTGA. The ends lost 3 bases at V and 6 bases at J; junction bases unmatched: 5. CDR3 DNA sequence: TGTGCCAGCAGCTTCCAGCGGGGGGGTAGCAATGAGCAGTTCTTC. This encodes CASSFQRGGSNEQFF.

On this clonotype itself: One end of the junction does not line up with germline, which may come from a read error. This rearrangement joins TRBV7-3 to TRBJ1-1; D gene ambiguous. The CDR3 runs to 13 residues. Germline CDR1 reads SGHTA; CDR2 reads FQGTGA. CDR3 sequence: CASSLDPRTKAYF. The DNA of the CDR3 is TGTGCCAGCAGCCTAGACCCACGAACAAAAGCTTACTTT. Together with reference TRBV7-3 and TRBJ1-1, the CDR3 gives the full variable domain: GAGVSQTPSNKVTEKGKYVELRCDPISGHTALYWYRQSLGQGPEFLIYFQGTGAADDSGLPNDRFFAVRPEGSVSTLKIQRTERGDSAVYLCASSLDPRTKAYFGQGTRLTVV.

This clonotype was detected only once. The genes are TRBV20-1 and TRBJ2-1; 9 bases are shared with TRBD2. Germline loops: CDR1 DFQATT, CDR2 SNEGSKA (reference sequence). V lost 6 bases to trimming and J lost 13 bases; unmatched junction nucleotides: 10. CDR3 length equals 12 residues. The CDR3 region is CSAEPGLALQFF. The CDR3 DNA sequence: TGCAGTGCGGAACCGGGACTAGCACTACAGTTCTTC.

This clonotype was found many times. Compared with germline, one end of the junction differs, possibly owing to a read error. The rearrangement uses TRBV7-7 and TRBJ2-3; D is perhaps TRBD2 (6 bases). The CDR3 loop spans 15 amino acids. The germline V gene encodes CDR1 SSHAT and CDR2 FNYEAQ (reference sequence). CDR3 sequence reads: CASSLGGVDTDTQYF. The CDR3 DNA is TGTGCTAGCAGCTTAGGCGGGGTTGACACAGATACGCAGTATTTT.

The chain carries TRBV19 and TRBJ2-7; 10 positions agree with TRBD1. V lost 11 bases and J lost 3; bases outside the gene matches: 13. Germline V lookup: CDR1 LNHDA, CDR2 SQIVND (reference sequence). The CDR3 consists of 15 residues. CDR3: CAWSYRQGAIYEQYF. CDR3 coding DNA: TGTGCCTGGAGTTATCGACAGGGGGCGATCTACGAGCAGTACTTC.

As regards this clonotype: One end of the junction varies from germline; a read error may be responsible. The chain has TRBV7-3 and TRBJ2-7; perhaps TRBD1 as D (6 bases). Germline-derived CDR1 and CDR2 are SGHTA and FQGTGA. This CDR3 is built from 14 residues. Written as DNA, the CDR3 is TGTGCCACCAGCAGGGGCGGCAGCTCGTACGAGCAGTACTTC. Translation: CATSRGGSSYEQYF.

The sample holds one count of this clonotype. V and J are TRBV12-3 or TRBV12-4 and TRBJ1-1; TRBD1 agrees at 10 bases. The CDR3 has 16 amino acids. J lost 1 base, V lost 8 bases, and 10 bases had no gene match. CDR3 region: CASRPPGQGWNTEAFF. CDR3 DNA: TGTGCCAGCCGACCACCGGGACAGGGGTGGAACACTGAAGCTTTCTTT.